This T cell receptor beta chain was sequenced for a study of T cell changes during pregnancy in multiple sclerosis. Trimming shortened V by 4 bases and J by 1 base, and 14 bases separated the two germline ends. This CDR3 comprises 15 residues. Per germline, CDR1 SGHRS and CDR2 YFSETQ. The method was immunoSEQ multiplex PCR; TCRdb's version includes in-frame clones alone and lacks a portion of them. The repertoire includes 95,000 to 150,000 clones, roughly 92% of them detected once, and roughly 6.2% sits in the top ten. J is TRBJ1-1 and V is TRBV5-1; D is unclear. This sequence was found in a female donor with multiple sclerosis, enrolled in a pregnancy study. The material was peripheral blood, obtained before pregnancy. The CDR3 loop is CASSGGSTANTEAFF. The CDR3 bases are TGCGCCAGCAGCGGAGGCAGTACGGCGAACACTGAAGCTTTCTTT.